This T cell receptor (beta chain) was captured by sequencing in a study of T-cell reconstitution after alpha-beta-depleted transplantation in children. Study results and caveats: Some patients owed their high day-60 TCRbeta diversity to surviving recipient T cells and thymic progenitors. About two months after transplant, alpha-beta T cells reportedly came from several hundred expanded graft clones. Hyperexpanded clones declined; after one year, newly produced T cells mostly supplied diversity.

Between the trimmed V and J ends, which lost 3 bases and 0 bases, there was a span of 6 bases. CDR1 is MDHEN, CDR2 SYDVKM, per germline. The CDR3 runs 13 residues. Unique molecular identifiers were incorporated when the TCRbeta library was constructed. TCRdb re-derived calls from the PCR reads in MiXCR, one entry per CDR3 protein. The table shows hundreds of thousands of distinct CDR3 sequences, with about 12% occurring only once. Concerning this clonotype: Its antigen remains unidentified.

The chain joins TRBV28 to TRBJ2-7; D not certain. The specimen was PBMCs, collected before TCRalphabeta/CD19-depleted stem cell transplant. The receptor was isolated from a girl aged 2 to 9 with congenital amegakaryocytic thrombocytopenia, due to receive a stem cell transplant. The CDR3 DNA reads TGTGCCAGCAGTTTCGACCTCTCCTACGAGCAGTACTTC. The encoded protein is CASSFDLSYEQYF.